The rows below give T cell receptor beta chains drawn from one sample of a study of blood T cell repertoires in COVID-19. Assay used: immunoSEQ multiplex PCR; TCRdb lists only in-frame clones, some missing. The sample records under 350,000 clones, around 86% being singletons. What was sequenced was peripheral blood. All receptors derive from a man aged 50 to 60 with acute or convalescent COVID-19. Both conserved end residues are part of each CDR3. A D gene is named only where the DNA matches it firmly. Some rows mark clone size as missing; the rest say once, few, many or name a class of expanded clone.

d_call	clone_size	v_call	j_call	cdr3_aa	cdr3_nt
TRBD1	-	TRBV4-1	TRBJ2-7	CASSQDDGTASYEQYF	TGCGCCAGCAGCCAAGATGACGGGACAGCTTCCTACGAGCAGTACTTC
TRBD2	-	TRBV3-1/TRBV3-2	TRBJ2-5	CASSPPLGRGGETQYF	TGTGCCAGCAGCCCCCCCCTGGGACGGGGGGGAGAGACCCAGTACTTC
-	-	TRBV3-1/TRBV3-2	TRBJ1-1	CASSETTVAFF	TGTGCCAGCAGCGAAACCACAGTAGCTTTCTTT
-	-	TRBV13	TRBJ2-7	CASSAGDMDRQYF	TGTGCCAGCAGCGCCGGGGACATGGACAGACAGTACTTC
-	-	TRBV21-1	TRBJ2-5	CASSKGMGDRSETQYF	TGTGCCAGCAGCAAAGGAATGGGGGACAGGTCCGAGACCCAGTACTTC
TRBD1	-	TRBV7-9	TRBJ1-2	CASSPRDRGLVGYTF	TGTGCCAGCAGCCCCCGGGACAGGGGGCTAGTAGGCTACACCTTC
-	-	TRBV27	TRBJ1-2	CASSGLTPGGSYGYTF	TGTGCCAGCAGTGGACTAACCCCGGGTGGGAGCTATGGCTACACCTTC
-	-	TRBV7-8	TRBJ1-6	CASSLPGGGIYNSPLHF	TGTGCCAGCAGCTTACCCGGGGGAGGGATCTATAATTCACCCCTCCACTTT
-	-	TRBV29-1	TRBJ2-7	CSASGLYSYEQYF	TGCAGCGCCTCAGGGCTCTACTCCTACGAGCAGTACTTC
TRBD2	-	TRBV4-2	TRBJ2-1	CASSQTGSGGTLWNEQFF	TGTGCCAGCAGCCAAACAGGAAGCGGGGGGACGCTGTGGAATGAGCAGTTCTTC
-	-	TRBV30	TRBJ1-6	CAWTRQDNSPLHF	TGTGCCTGGACCCGACAGGATAATTCACCCCTCCACTTT
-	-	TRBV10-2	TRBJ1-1	CASSELQGVTEAFF	TGCGCCAGCAGTGAGTTACAGGGAGTCACTGAAGCTTTCTTT
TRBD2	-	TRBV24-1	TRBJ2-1	CATSEGLAGNDNEQFF	TGTGCCACCAGTGAGGGACTAGCGGGCAATGACAATGAGCAGTTCTTC
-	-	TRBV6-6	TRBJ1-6	CASSSKPSSYNSPLHF	TGTGCCAGCAGTTCAAAACCTAGCTCCTATAATTCACCCCTCCACTTT
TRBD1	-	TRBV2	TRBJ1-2	CASTPGQGSYGYTF	TGTGCCAGCACCCCGGGACAGGGAAGCTATGGCTACACCTTC
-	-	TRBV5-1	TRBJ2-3	CASSLEVHRVDTQYF	TGCGCCAGCAGCTTGGAAGTGCACCGCGTAGATACGCAGTATTTT
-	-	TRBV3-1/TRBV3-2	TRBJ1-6	CASSQQDSFTSPLHF	TGTGCCAGCAGCCAACAGGACAGTTTTACTTCACCCCTCCACTTT
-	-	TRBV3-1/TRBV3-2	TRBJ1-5	CASSQHPPLALSNQPQHF	TGTGCCAGCAGCCAACACCCCCCCCTAGCCCTGAGCAATCAGCCCCAGCATTTT
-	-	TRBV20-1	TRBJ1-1	CSASTVMNTEAFF	TGCAGTGCTAGTACGGTTATGAACACTGAAGCTTTCTTT
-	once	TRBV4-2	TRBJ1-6	CASSQDPQGINSPLHF	TGTGCCAGCAGCCAAGACCCGCAGGGGATTAATTCACCCCTCCACTTT
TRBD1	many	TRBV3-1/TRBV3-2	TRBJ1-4	CASSPRTGTNEKLFF	TGTGCCAGCAGCCCCCGGACAGGGACGAATGAAAAACTGTTTTTT
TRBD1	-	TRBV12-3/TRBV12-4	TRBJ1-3	CASRGTVGNTIYF	TGTGCCAGCAGAGGGACAGTTGGAAACACCATATATTTT
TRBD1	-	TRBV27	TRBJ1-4	CASSLLGQGLPNEKLFF	TGTGCCAGCAGTTTATTGGGACAGGGGTTACCTAATGAAAAACTGTTTTTT
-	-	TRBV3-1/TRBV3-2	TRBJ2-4	CASSQDPLAKNIQYF	TGTGCCAGCAGCCAAGATCCTCTAGCCAAAAACATTCAGTACTTC
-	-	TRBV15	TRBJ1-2	CATSRDRVSNRDGYTF	TGTGCCACCAGCAGAGATCGGGTCTCAAATCGGGATGGCTACACCTTC
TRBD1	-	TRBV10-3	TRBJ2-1	CAIGRTGQNEQFF	TGTGCCATCGGGAGGACAGGGCAAAATGAGCAGTTCTTC
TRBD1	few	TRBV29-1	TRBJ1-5	CSVQQGLNQPQHF	TGCAGCGTCCAACAGGGGCTAAATCAGCCCCAGCATTTT
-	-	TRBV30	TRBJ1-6	CAWSDARGKVPLHF	TGTGCCTGGAGTGATGCACGGGGTAAGGTACCCCTCCACTTT
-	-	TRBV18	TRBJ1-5	CASSPQGGSRNQPQHF	TGTGCCAGCTCACCGCAAGGAGGGTCTCGCAATCAGCCCCAGCATTTT
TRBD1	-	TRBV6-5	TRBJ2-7	CASSYSRGQQYF	TGTGCCAGCAGTTACTCGAGGGGGCAGCAGTACTTC
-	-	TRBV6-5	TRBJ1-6	CASSYVDGKNSPLHF	TGTGCCAGCAGTTATGTCGACGGGAAGAATTCACCCCTCCACTTT
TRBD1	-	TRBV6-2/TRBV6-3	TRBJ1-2	CASSYSGGAGYGYTF	TGTGCCAGCAGTTATTCAGGGGGCGCGGGCTATGGCTACACCTTC
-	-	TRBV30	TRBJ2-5	CAWSDLQQGWETQYF	TGTGCCTGGAGCGACTTACAACAAGGATGGGAGACCCAGTACTTC
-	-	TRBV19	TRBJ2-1	CASSINSLSYNEQFF	TGTGCCAGTAGTATCAACAGCCTATCCTACAATGAGCAGTTCTTC
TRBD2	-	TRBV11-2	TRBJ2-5	CASRPLAGGLPGTQYF	TGTGCCAGCAGGCCCCTAGCGGGGGGGTTGCCGGGGACCCAGTACTTC
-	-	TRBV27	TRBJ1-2	CASREGAYGYTF	TGTGCCAGCAGGGAGGGAGCCTATGGCTACACCTTC
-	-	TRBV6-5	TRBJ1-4	CASSYSPGGGEKLFF	TGTGCCAGCAGTTACTCCCCGGGGGGCGGTGAAAAACTGTTTTTT
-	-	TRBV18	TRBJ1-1	CASSTVNRAPNTEAFF	TGTGCCAGCTCAACTGTTAACAGGGCCCCGAACACTGAAGCTTTCTTT
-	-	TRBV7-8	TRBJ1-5	CASSLWTNQPQHF	TGTGCCAGCAGCCTTTGGACAAATCAGCCCCAGCATTTT
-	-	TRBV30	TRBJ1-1	CAWKRRVSTEAFF	TGTGCCTGGAAACGTAGAGTTTCGACTGAAGCTTTCTTT
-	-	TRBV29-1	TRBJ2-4	CSVAGPSKAKNIQYF	TGCAGCGTTGCAGGGCCCTCAAAAGCCAAAAACATTCAGTACTTC
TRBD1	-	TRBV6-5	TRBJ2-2	CASSYSTGEYTGELFF	TGTGCCAGCAGTTACTCCACAGGGGAGTACACCGGGGAGCTGTTTTTT
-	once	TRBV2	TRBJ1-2	CASRLGGNGLGYTF	TGTGCCAGCAGACTGGGAGGGAACGGTCTAGGGTACACCTTC
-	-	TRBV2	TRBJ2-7	CASTGGLRYEQYF	TGTGCCAGCACCGGGGGATTACGCTACGAGCAGTACTTC
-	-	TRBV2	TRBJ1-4	CASSAETQSGGKLFF	TGTGCCAGCAGTGCGGAGACCCAAAGCGGCGGAAAACTGTTTTTT
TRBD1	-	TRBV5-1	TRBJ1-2	CASSLGPQGVQDGYTF	TGCGCCAGCAGCTTGGGACCTCAGGGGGTCCAGGATGGCTACACCTTC
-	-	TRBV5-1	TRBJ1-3	CASGSPGGNTIYF	TGCGCCAGCGGATCTCCGGGTGGAAACACCATATATTTT
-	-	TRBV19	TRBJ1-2	CASSTDRVSNYGYTF	TGTGCCAGTAGTACCGACAGAGTCAGTAACTATGGCTACACCTTC
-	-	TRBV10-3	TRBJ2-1	CAISDTAGSYNEQFF	TGTGCCATCAGTGATACCGCAGGCTCCTACAATGAGCAGTTCTTC
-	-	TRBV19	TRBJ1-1	CASSRTVGNTEAFF	TGTGCCAGTAGTAGGACAGTCGGGAACACTGAAGCTTTCTTT
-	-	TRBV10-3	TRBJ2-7	CAISELGAGYEQYF	TGTGCCATCAGTGAATTGGGGGCGGGCTACGAGCAGTACTTC
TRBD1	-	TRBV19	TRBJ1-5	CASSISQGATQPQHF	TGTGCCAGTAGTATCAGTCAGGGGGCGACTCAGCCCCAGCATTTT
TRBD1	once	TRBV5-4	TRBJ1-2	CASSLEGAGYGYTF	TGTGCCAGCAGCTTGGAGGGGGCCGGATATGGCTACACCTTC